Listed below are T cell receptor beta chains from one sample, sequenced in a study of blood T cell repertoires in COVID-19. Profiling relied on immunoSEQ multiplex PCR, and the TCRdb table lists in-frame clones only, not all of them. The data contain approximately 210,000 clones, about 90% of them seen just once; the ten biggest clones take up under 2%. Source material: peripheral blood. All receptors come from a man in his forties with active or convalescent COVID-19. The CDR3 runs from the conserved cysteine through the conserved F or W. The D gene is left open where the match is weak. Clone size is not always given. Where it is, it says once, few, many or a class for expanded clones.

D: -
J: TRBJ1-2
size: -
length: 14
V: TRBV30
CDR3: CASSGGGLGYGYTF
DNA: TGTGCCTCCTCGGGGGGGGGTTTAGGATATGGCTACACCTTC

D: -
J: TRBJ2-3
size: -
length: 15
V: TRBV25-1
CDR3: CASRGAGGPTDTQYF
DNA: TGTGCCAGCAGAGGAGCCGGGGGGCCCACAGATACGCAGTATTTT

D: TRBD1
J: TRBJ1-4
size: -
length: 15
V: TRBV6-5
CDR3: CASSRTGGGGEKLFF
DNA: TGTGCCAGCAGCAGGACAGGGGGAGGTGGTGAAAAACTGTTTTTT

D: -
J: TRBJ1-4
size: -
length: 13
V: TRBV6-4
CDR3: CASRDSYNEKLFF
DNA: TGTGCCAGCAGGGACAGCTATAATGAAAAACTGTTTTTT

D: -
J: TRBJ2-5
size: once
length: 13
V: TRBV9
CDR3: CASSVYLQETQYF
DNA: TGTGCCAGCAGCGTCTACTTACAAGAGACCCAGTACTTC

D: -
J: TRBJ1-5
size: -
length: 14
V: TRBV2
CDR3: CASSEAGRDQPQHF
DNA: TGTGCCAGCAGTGAAGCGGGGAGGGATCAGCCCCAGCATTTT

D: -
J: TRBJ1-2
size: -
length: 13
V: TRBV6-5
CDR3: CASHETWSYGYTF
DNA: TGTGCCAGCCACGAGACCTGGAGCTATGGCTACACCTTC

D: TRBD1
J: TRBJ2-7
size: -
length: 13
V: TRBV27
CDR3: CASTFDRDAEQYF
DNA: TGTGCCAGCACATTCGACAGGGATGCCGAGCAGTACTTC

D: TRBD2
J: TRBJ2-7
size: -
length: 15
V: TRBV29-1
CDR3: CSVEANSGRGYEQYF
DNA: TGCAGCGTTGAAGCTAATAGCGGGAGAGGCTACGAGCAGTACTTC

D: -
J: TRBJ1-3
size: -
length: 14
V: TRBV6-5
CDR3: CASASGSTGNTIYF
DNA: TGTGCCAGCGCCAGCGGGTCAACTGGAAACACCATATATTTT

D: -
J: TRBJ1-1
size: few
length: 12
V: TRBV6-6
CDR3: CATSQGYTEAFF
DNA: TGTGCCACCAGCCAGGGGTACACTGAAGCTTTCTTT

D: -
J: TRBJ2-7
size: once
length: 14
V: TRBV4-1
CDR3: CASSQALATYEQYF
DNA: TGCGCCAGCAGCCAAGCTCTAGCAACCTACGAGCAGTACTTC

D: TRBD1
J: TRBJ1-2
size: -
length: 15
V: TRBV13
CDR3: CASSFRTGGEDGYTF
DNA: TGTGCCAGCAGCTTTAGGACAGGGGGCGAAGATGGCTACACCTTC

D: TRBD1
J: TRBJ2-5
size: -
length: 16
V: TRBV6-5
CDR3: CASSYRDSEYQETQYF
DNA: TGTGCCAGCAGTTACCGGGACAGCGAGTACCAAGAGACCCAGTACTTC

D: -
J: TRBJ2-2
size: -
length: 14
V: TRBV6-5
CDR3: CASSYEGYAGELFF
DNA: TGTGCCAGCAGTTACGAGGGTTACGCCGGGGAGCTGTTTTTT

D: TRBD2
J: TRBJ2-1
size: few
length: 12
V: TRBV6-6
CDR3: CASSYLTSGQFF
DNA: TGTGCCAGCAGTTACTTGACTAGCGGGCAGTTCTTC

D: -
J: TRBJ1-4
size: -
length: 18
V: TRBV28
CDR3: CASSPKVDRYVPNEKLFF
DNA: TGTGCCAGCAGTCCGAAAGTCGACAGGTACGTCCCTAATGAAAAACTGTTTTTT

D: TRBD1
J: TRBJ1-1
size: -
length: 11
V: TRBV27
CDR3: CASLGQGQAFF
DNA: TGTGCCAGCCTCGGACAGGGTCAAGCTTTCTTT

D: -
J: TRBJ2-1
size: -
length: 15
V: TRBV6-5
CDR3: CASSRAGGSYNEQFF
DNA: TGTGCCAGCTCCCGGGCGGGTGGCTCCTACAATGAGCAGTTCTTC

D: -
J: TRBJ1-5
size: once
length: 15
V: TRBV5-1
CDR3: CASSLGFGVNQPQHF
DNA: TGCGCCAGCAGCTTGGGTTTCGGGGTTAACCAGCCCCAGCATTTT

D: -
J: TRBJ2-1
size: -
length: 15
V: TRBV10-1
CDR3: CASSDPEKLPNEQFF
DNA: TGCGCCAGCAGTGACCCTGAAAAGCTCCCCAATGAGCAGTTCTTC

D: TRBD1
J: TRBJ2-7
size: -
length: 13
V: TRBV19
CDR3: CASSVGTVYEQYF
DNA: TGTGCCAGTAGTGTGGGGACAGTCTACGAGCAGTACTTC

D: TRBD1
J: TRBJ1-1
size: -
length: 14
V: TRBV7-3
CDR3: CASSPGTGTTEAFF
DNA: TGTGCCAGCAGCCCTGGGACAGGGACCACTGAAGCTTTCTTT

D: TRBD1
J: TRBJ1-2
size: -
length: 13
V: TRBV6-5
CDR3: CASTRGQAYGYTF
DNA: TGTGCCAGCACCAGGGGGCAGGCCTATGGCTACACCTTC

D: -
J: TRBJ2-1
size: -
length: 15
V: TRBV7-9
CDR3: CASSFDWGVANEQFF
DNA: TGTGCCAGCAGCTTTGACTGGGGGGTGGCAAATGAGCAGTTCTTC

D: TRBD2
J: TRBJ2-5
size: -
length: 15
V: TRBV27
CDR3: CASSSEREGQETQYF
DNA: TGTGCCAGCAGTTCCGAGCGGGAGGGTCAAGAGACCCAGTACTTC

D: TRBD1
J: TRBJ2-5
size: -
length: 14
V: TRBV3-1/TRBV3-2
CDR3: CASSNSGTEETQYF
DNA: TGTGCCAGCAGCAACTCCGGGACAGAAGAGACCCAGTACTTC

D: TRBD1
J: TRBJ2-7
size: -
length: 14
V: TRBV19
CDR3: CASRRGTGGNEQYF
DNA: TGTGCCAGTAGGAGGGGGACAGGGGGCAACGAGCAGTACTTC

D: -
J: TRBJ1-2
size: -
length: 15
V: TRBV4-1
CDR3: CASSQEPGNSYGYTF
DNA: TGCGCCAGCAGCCAAGAACCGGGGAATAGCTATGGCTACACCTTC

D: TRBD1
J: TRBJ1-4
size: -
length: 17
V: TRBV5-1
CDR3: CASRSDRGPLTNEKLFF
DNA: TGCGCCAGCAGATCGGACAGGGGCCCTCTAACTAATGAAAAACTGTTTTTT

D: -
J: TRBJ2-7
size: -
length: 13
V: TRBV3-1/TRBV3-2
CDR3: CASNHYPGGEQYF
DNA: TGTGCCAGCAATCACTACCCCGGCGGCGAGCAGTACTTC

D: TRBD1
J: TRBJ1-1
size: -
length: 16
V: TRBV28
CDR3: CASSLAGGRMNTEAFF
DNA: TGTGCCAGCAGTTTAGCAGGGGGCCGCATGAACACTGAAGCTTTCTTT

D: -
J: TRBJ1-5
size: -
length: 15
V: TRBV18
CDR3: CASSPGGTRNQPQHF
DNA: TGTGCCAGCTCACCGGGGGGTACCCGCAATCAGCCCCAGCATTTT

D: -
J: TRBJ1-2
size: few
length: 13
V: TRBV5-8
CDR3: CASSLNRGYGYTF
DNA: TGTGCCAGCAGCTTGAACAGAGGGTATGGCTACACCTTC

D: TRBD1
J: TRBJ1-1
size: few
length: 19
V: TRBV28
CDR3: CASSPLKYHVPGQGNEAFF
DNA: TGTGCCAGCAGTCCCCTCAAATATCACGTCCCGGGACAGGGAAATGAAGCTTTCTTT

D: -
J: TRBJ1-1
size: -
length: 15
V: TRBV10-3
CDR3: CAISESSGGKTEAFF
DNA: TGTGCCATCAGTGAGTCTTCGGGGGGGAAGACTGAAGCTTTCTTT

D: TRBD1
J: TRBJ2-7
size: -
length: 15
V: TRBV9
CDR3: CASSVGTGTLREQYF
DNA: TGTGCCAGCAGCGTCGGGACAGGGACTTTAAGGGAGCAGTACTTC

D: -
J: TRBJ1-2
size: -
length: 13
V: TRBV3-1/TRBV3-2
CDR3: CASSLGQVVGYTF
DNA: TGTGCCAGCAGCCTAGGCCAGGTTGTAGGCTACACCTTC

D: -
J: TRBJ1-3
size: -
length: 14
V: TRBV6-5
CDR3: CASSKNKPGNTIYF
DNA: TGTGCCAGCAGTAAAAACAAACCTGGAAACACCATATATTTT

D: -
J: TRBJ2-7
size: -
length: 13
V: TRBV18
CDR3: CASSPRPGWEQYF
DNA: TGTGCCAGCTCACCACGTCCAGGGTGGGAGCAGTACTTC

D: TRBD2
J: TRBJ2-5
size: -
length: 14
V: TRBV5-4
CDR3: CASSLGLAGGTQYF
DNA: TGTGCCAGCAGCCTCGGACTAGCGGGAGGGACCCAGTACTTC